The 31 T cell receptor beta chains below were found in one sample sequenced in a study of response to subunit inactivated influenza vaccine. Each CDR3 protein gets one entry after TCRdb re-called the RT-PCR reads with MiXCR. Here the sample spans just under 550,000 distinct CDR3 sequences, under 30% being singletons. Separately, the same data were catalogued under a study of T cells expressing NK-cell markers. From that report: Researchers built TCR beta cDNA using 5'RACE template switching with UMIs.

Sample: CD4+ T cells sorted from PBMCs, taken roughly 13 days after vaccination. These receptors were collected from a man aged 50-60 years who received an inactivated influenza vaccine.

J is TRBJ2-1 and V is TRBV3-1; D remains unclear. The CDR3 runs 11 residues. From germline, CDR1 is LGHDT and CDR2 YNNKEL (reference sequence). Trimming stripped 1 base from V and 14 bases from J, with 9 bases between. The CDR3 region has the DNA TGTGCCAGCAGCCAAGCAAGCAAGGAGTTCTTC. The encoded protein is CASSQASKEFF.

This clonotype came up a few times. The CDR3 reads CASSHLQGELFF. The CDR3 region has the DNA TGTGCCAGCAGCCACCTACAGGGGGAGCTGTTTTTT. The chain employs TRBV4-2 and TRBJ2-2; D gene unclear. Trimming took off 3 bases at V and 8 bases at J, with 7 bases between the two ends. The CDR3 is 12 residues long. Germline CDR1 LGHNA, CDR2 YNFKEQ.

The J gene is TRBJ1-1, the V gene TRBV3-1; D gene unclear. Trimming pared 1 base from V and 1 base from J, leaving 10 bases between. The CDR3 contains 15 residues. Germline V gene data show CDR1 as LGHDT and CDR2 as YNNKEL (reference sequence). The CDR3 coding sequence is TGTGCCAGCAGCCAAGGAGGATTAAAGAACACTGAAGCTTTCTTT. Its protein is CASSQGGLKNTEAFF. The full variable domain, with the rest looked up from reference TRBV3-1 and TRBJ1-1, is DTAVSQTPKYLVTQMGNDKSIKCEQNLGHDTMYWYKQDSKKFLKIMFSYNNKELIINETVPNRFSPKSPDKAHLNLHINSLELGDSAVYFCASSQGGLKNTEAFFGQGTRLTVV.

V is TRBV6-5 and J is TRBJ1-6, with unresolved D. The germline CDR1 and CDR2 sequences are MNHEY and SVGAGI. The V end was cut by 2 bases, the J end by 7 bases, with 12 bases between. This CDR3 has 15 amino acids. Written as DNA, the CDR3 is TGTGCCAGCAGTTACAGCGGGGTACCCAATTCACCCCTCCACTTT. Translating it yields CASSYSGVPNSPLHF.

The sample holds a few counts of this clonotype. The chain recombines TRBV3-1 with TRBJ1-2; 10 bases line up with TRBD1. This CDR3 comprises 17 residues. Germline V gene sequence: CDR1 LGHDT, CDR2 YNNKEL (reference sequence). The V and J ends lost 4 bases and 3 bases, in that order; junction bases with no gene match: 11. CDR3 sequence (DNA): TGTGCCAGCAGCCCTAGCTATGGACAGGGGGGCTACTATGGCTACACCTTC. Residues: CASSPSYGQGGYYGYTF.

The chain combines TRBV3-1 with TRBJ1-1; D call uncertain. Germline assignment: CDR1 LGHDT and CDR2 YNNKEL (reference sequence). The CDR3 totals 14 residues. V lost 3 bases and J 2 bases, leaving 10 bases between the germline ends. In DNA, the CDR3 is TGTGCCAGCAGCCAGGTGGGTGCCAACACTGAAGCTTTCTTT. The encoded protein is CASSQVGANTEAFF.

The chain links TRBV4-2 to TRBJ2-7, with D perhaps TRBD1 or TRBD2 (5 bases each). V dropped 0 bases and J dropped 2 bases, with 20 bases sitting between them. The CDR3 has 18 amino acids. CDR1 LGHNA and CDR2 YNFKEQ come from the germline V gene. CDR3 in amino acids: CASSQDVGLKGSPYEQYF. The CDR3 DNA sequence: TGTGCCAGCAGCCAAGACGTTGGACTGAAGGGGTCCCCCTACGAGCAGTACTTC.

V gene TRBV20-1 combines with J gene TRBJ2-2; the D gene is possibly TRBD2 (5 bases). CDR3 length: 15 amino acids. CDR1 and CDR2 from the germline V gene are DFQATT and SNEGSKA (reference sequence). Trimming shortened V by 3 bases and J by 4 bases, and 15 bases separated the two germline ends. The CDR3 nucleotides are TGCAGTGCTAGGGCTCTGGACTTATTCACCGGGGAGCTGTTTTTT. Residues: CSARALDLFTGELFF.

In its sample, this clonotype was seen a few times. V gene TRBV28 combines with J gene TRBJ2-3; unclear D gene. Germline lookup yields CDR1 MDHEN and CDR2 SYDVKM. Trimming removed 6 bases from V and 8 bases from J, with 15 bases in between. The length of the CDR3 is 13 residues. The CDR3 is CASRVTSVLTQYF. DNA of the CDR3: TGTGCCAGCAGGGTAACCAGTGTACTTACGCAGTATTTT.

The chain uses TRBV6-2 or TRBV6-3 and TRBJ2-3; 7 bases fit TRBD2. Germline-derived CDR1 and CDR2 are MNHEY and SVGEGT. CDR3 length: 15 residues. Trimming cost V 5 bases and J 6 bases; bases outside gene matches: 11. CDR3 amino acids: CASSRDYPRADTQYF. CDR3 bases: TGTGCCAGCAGTAGGGACTACCCTAGGGCGGATACGCAGTATTTT.

The chain carries TRBV11-2 and TRBJ2-1; TRBD2 aligns across 7 bases. V trimming: 1 base; J trimming: 6 bases; junction bases outside the gene matches: 9. The germline gives CDR1 SGHAT, CDR2 FQNNGV. This CDR3 region has 16 residues. CDR3 bases: TGTGCCAGCAGCTTAGTAACGGGAGGCGTTTTCAATGAGCAGTTCTTC. Translated: CASSLVTGGVFNEQFF.

In its sample, this clonotype was seen a few times. V usage is TRBV6-2 or TRBV6-3 and J usage is TRBJ2-3; D remains unclear. The V gene's germline CDR1 is MNHEY and CDR2 SVGEGT. Trimming removed 5 bases at V and 2 bases at J, with 8 bases between. The CDR3 has 13 residues. The CDR3 bases are TGTGCCAGCAGTGGTCAAGCCACAGATACGCAGTATTTT. This codes for CASSGQATDTQYF.

The chain recombines TRBV11-2 with TRBJ2-5, with D perhaps matching TRBD2 (5 bases). CDR1 and CDR2 from the germline V gene are SGHAT and FQNNGV. The ends were cut back, 4 bases at V and 3 bases at J, with 12 bases in the middle. The CDR3 runs to 14 residues. The CDR3 DNA reads TGTGCCAGCAGCTCCCTCGCCGGGAAAGAGACCCAGTACTTC. Its protein is CASSSLAGKETQYF.

This chain links TRBV12-3 or TRBV12-4 with TRBJ2-7; D remains unclear. Trimming left V 6 bases short and J 0 bases short, with 15 bases between. The CDR3 is made up of 15 amino acids. The CDR3 spells CASRYSTLNSYEQYF. The CDR3 DNA sequence: TGTGCCAGCAGATATTCGACACTAAACTCCTACGAGCAGTACTTC.

V usage is TRBV20-1 and J usage is TRBJ2-1; 7 bases agree with TRBD2. Germline trimming cut 4 bases from V and 9 bases from J; bases unmatched to any gene: 6. Germline lookup yields CDR1 DFQATT and CDR2 SNEGSKA (reference sequence). The CDR3 spans 12 residues. The CDR3 DNA is TGCAGTGCTACCGGGACTACTGTTGAGCAGTTCTTC. It yields the protein CSATGTTVEQFF.

The chain combines TRBV20-1 with TRBJ2-3; 10 bases align to TRBD2. J was trimmed by 6 bases and V by 8 bases; bases with no gene match: 14. CDR3 size: 15 residues. Germline loops: CDR1 DFQATT, CDR2 SNEGSKA (reference sequence). The CDR3: CSLTGSGGISDTQYF. The CDR3 DNA reads TGCAGTTTAACGGGTAGCGGGGGGATTTCGGATACGCAGTATTTT.

The gene calls are TRBV12-3 or TRBV12-4 and TRBJ2-2; D is tentatively TRBD1 or TRBD2 (5 bases each). V was cut by 7 bases and J by 5 bases, with 14 bases left in between. The CDR3 spans 14 residues. For the CDR3, the DNA is TGTGCCAGCACCAATTCCGGGGCGACCGGGGAGCTGTTTTTT. Protein: CASTNSGATGELFF.

The chain links TRBV3-1 to TRBJ2-7; D is ambiguous. Germline-derived CDR1 and CDR2 are LGHDT and YNNKEL (reference sequence). The CDR3 covers 15 residues. Deletions cut 1 base from V and 6 bases from J, with 16 bases between. The CDR3 DNA reads as TGTGCCAGCAGCCAAGGGGCCCTACCTCGTTTCGAGCAGTACTTC. Translation gives CASSQGALPRFEQYF.

This clonotype was detected only a few times. The V gene is TRBV3-1, the J gene TRBJ1-1, with 7 positions matching TRBD1. J lost 8 bases, V lost 3 bases, and 9 bases had no gene match. Germline-derived CDR1 and CDR2 are LGHDT and YNNKEL (reference sequence). There are 14 residues in the CDR3. DNA for the CDR3: TGTGCCAGCAGCCACCAAGCAGGGGGTCCAGAAGCTTTCTTT. It encodes CASSHQAGGPEAFF.

V and J are TRBV6-2 or TRBV6-3 and TRBJ2-7; 9 bases align to TRBD2. This CDR3 spans 15 amino acids. Germline V lookup: CDR1 MNHEY, CDR2 SVGEGT. With 2 bases clipped from V and 2 bases from J, the junction kept 4 bases outside the gene matches. The CDR3 protein is CASSYDQRGAYEQYF. CDR3 DNA: TGTGCCAGCAGTTACGACCAGCGGGGGGCCTACGAGCAGTACTTC.

The chain has TRBV12-3 or TRBV12-4 and TRBJ1-4; D gene uncertain. V dropped 6 bases and J dropped 8 bases, with 16 bases sitting between them. The CDR3 is made up of 14 amino acids. CDR3 DNA sequence: TGTGCCAGCAGCCGGACGGACCCAAGAGAAAAACTGTTTTTT. Its protein product is CASSRTDPREKLFF.

The gene calls are TRBV7-2 and TRBJ1-1, with D possibly matching TRBD1 (6 bases). The V end lost 7 bases, the J end lost 4 bases, and 19 bases lay between the germline ends. Germline CDR1 is SGHTA and CDR2 is FQGNSA. CDR3 size: 15 residues. The CDR3 nucleotides read TGTGCCAGCATCTTTGGGGGCAGGGCGAGCACTGAAGCTTTCTTT. This codes for CASIFGGRASTEAFF.

This chain uses TRBV4-1 with TRBJ2-1, with a possible D match to TRBD1 (6 bases). This CDR3 is built from 13 residues. Trimming cost V 4 bases and J 7 bases, with 11 bases left between them. From germline, CDR1 is MGHRA and CDR2 YSYEKL. As DNA, the CDR3 is TGCGCCAGCAGCCGTCTTACAGGGAATGAGCAGTTCTTC. This sequence encodes CASSRLTGNEQFF.

This clonotype was seen more than once but under ten times. V and J are TRBV4-3 and TRBJ1-2; 9 bases are shared with TRBD1. CDR1 is LGHNA, CDR2 YSLEER, per germline. The CDR3 has 14 residues. V shed 1 base, J shed 3 bases, and the junction held 0 bases outside the gene matches. The CDR3 DNA reads TGCGCCAGCAGCCAAGGGGACAGGGACTATGGCTACACCTTC. Translating gives CASSQGDRDYGYTF.

This clonotype showed up just once. The chain has TRBV5-1 and TRBJ1-4; D not resolved. With 0 bases removed from V and 8 bases from J, the gap between germline ends came to 14 bases. The CDR3 is 15 amino acids. Looked up from germline, CDR1 is SGHRS and CDR2 is YFSETQ. CDR3 sequence (DNA): TGCGCCAGCAGCTTGGCCGTGGGATTAGGGGAAAAACTGTTTTTT. It codes for CASSLAVGLGEKLFF.

The chain couples TRBV15 to TRBJ1-5, with 7 positions matching TRBD1. V lost 1 base to trimming and J lost 7 bases; unmatched junction nucleotides: 10. Germline V lookup: CDR1 LNHNV, CDR2 YYDKDF (reference sequence). This CDR3 comprises 16 residues. CDR3 region: CATSRGIEQGSQPQHF. As DNA, the CDR3 is TGTGCCACCAGCAGAGGAATCGAACAGGGGAGCCAGCCCCAGCATTTT.

In this sample, this clonotype turned up a few times. V usage is TRBV14 and J usage is TRBJ2-1; 9 nucleotides agree with TRBD2. Germline V gene sequence: CDR1 SGHDN, CDR2 FVKESK. Losses at the gene ends were 4 bases for V and 3 bases for J; bases not matched to a gene: 7. The CDR3 sequence is 16 residues long. The CDR3 region has the DNA TGTGCCAGCAGCCCCCTGACTAGCGGATACTACAATGAGCAGTTCTTC. Protein sequence: CASSPLTSGYYNEQFF.

This chain connects TRBV30 to TRBJ1-6; D remains unclear. The CDR3 spans 13 residues. Germline CDR1 GTSNPN, CDR2 SVGIG (reference sequence). The ends were cut back, 4 bases at V and 4 bases at J, with 8 bases in the middle. As DNA, the CDR3 is TGTGCCTGGACAGCAAAATATAATTCACCCCTCCACTTT. Translating gives CAWTAKYNSPLHF.

This clonotype appeared a few times. The V gene is TRBV18, the J gene TRBJ2-1; D may correspond to TRBD1 or TRBD2 (5 bases each). Germline CDR1 is KGHSH and CDR2 is LQKENI. The V and J ends lost 6 bases and 4 bases respectively, with 13 bases between them. This CDR3 has 14 residues. The CDR3 sequence is CASSSGRQYNEQFF. CDR3 nucleotide sequence: TGTGCCAGCTCGTCGGGACGGCAGTACAATGAGCAGTTCTTC.

CDR3 sequence reads: CASSSSGRINEQFF. CDR3 nucleotides: TGTGCCAGCAGCAGTAGCGGGAGAATCAATGAGCAGTTCTTC. The J gene is TRBJ2-1, the V gene TRBV7-9; 9 bases agree with TRBD2. Germline V gene lookup returns CDR1 SEHNR and CDR2 FQNEAQ (reference sequence). The V and J ends lost 5 bases and 6 bases, in that order; junction bases with no gene match: 5. This CDR3 is 14 amino acids long. The entire variable domain, with the rest obtained from reference TRBV7-9 and TRBJ2-1, is as follows: DTGVSQNPRHKITKRGQNVTFRCDPISEHNRLYWYRQTLGQGPEFLTYFQNEAQLEKSRLLSDRFSAERPKGSFSTLEIQRTEQGDSAMYLCASSSSGRINEQFFGPGTRLTVL.

There are a few counts of this clonotype. The rearrangement uses TRBV20-1 and TRBJ1-5, with no clear D. Germline V CDR1 and CDR2: DFQATT, SNEGSKA (reference sequence). The CDR3 spans 13 residues. V was trimmed by 3 bases and J by 5 bases, leaving 11 bases between them. The CDR3 spells CSASINHDQPQHF. The CDR3, as DNA: TGCAGTGCTAGTATTAACCATGATCAGCCCCAGCATTTT.